This T cell receptor (beta chain) was profiled in a study of blood T cell repertoires in COVID-19. Study overall: Some COVID-19 samples were acute and others convalescent; all came from the United States, Italy and Spain. Sources were T cells, B-cell-depleted T cells, or PBMCs; the material itself was cDNA or gDNA.

Trimming cost V 3 bases and J 7 bases, with 19 bases left between them. Germline V gene lookup returns CDR1 LNHNV and CDR2 YYDKDF (reference sequence). The CDR3 runs to 16 residues. TCRdb's copy holds only in-frame clones and misses some; the assay was immunoSEQ multiplex PCR. The sample lists 110,000 to 150,000 clones; 75% to 90% were seen once. The chain recombines TRBV15 with TRBJ2-1; a possible D gene is TRBD2 (6 bases). The specimen sequenced was peripheral blood. This clonotype originated in a man between 65 and 79 years old who had recovered from COVID-19. The CDR3 DNA reads TGTGCCACCAGCAGTCCCCGGGAGCGTAAGGAGAATGAGCAGTTCTTC. Protein product: CATSSPRERKENEQFF. The variable domain in full, with the rest retrieved from reference TRBV15 and TRBJ2-1, is DAMVIQNPRYQVTQFGKPVTLSCSQTLNHNVMYWYQQKSSQAPKLLFHYYDKDFNNEADTPDNFQSRRPNTSFCFLDIRSPGLGDTAMYLCATSSPRERKENEQFFGPGTRLTVL.